This T cell receptor beta chain was retrieved from a study of beta chain features in type 1 diabetes. Expressed TCRB transcripts were sequenced after all isolated RNA was converted to cDNA. Clones were read by immunoSEQ multiplex PCR, and TCRdb kept only the in-frame ones, dropping some. The sample lists around 150,000 clones; about a tenth were seen once. J was trimmed by 5 bases and V by 3 bases; bases with no gene match: 12. CDR1 is KGHSH and CDR2 is LQKENI in the germline V gene. The CDR3 length is 17 residues. Study-level findings and limits: Shorter TCRB CDR3s, moderately but significantly so, were found in Type 1 diabetes patients in all four CD4+ subsets. Although PCR might favor shorter templates, it would do so equally in patients and controls. The study left unresolved whether HLA type influences TCRB rearrangement. Among patients, naive, central memory and Treg TCRB repertoires appeared more similar than among healthy donors.

This clone appeared once. Its antigen remains unidentified. This sequence originates from a man aged 25 to 45 with type 1 diabetes. Input material: central memory CD4+ T cells from blood. This rearrangement joins TRBV18 to TRBJ2-5, with 10 bases matching TRBD1. CDR3 sequence: CASSPRPGTGDWETQYF. Here the CDR3 DNA reads TGTGCCAGCTCACCTCGGCCGGGGACAGGGGATTGGGAGACCCAGTACTTC.